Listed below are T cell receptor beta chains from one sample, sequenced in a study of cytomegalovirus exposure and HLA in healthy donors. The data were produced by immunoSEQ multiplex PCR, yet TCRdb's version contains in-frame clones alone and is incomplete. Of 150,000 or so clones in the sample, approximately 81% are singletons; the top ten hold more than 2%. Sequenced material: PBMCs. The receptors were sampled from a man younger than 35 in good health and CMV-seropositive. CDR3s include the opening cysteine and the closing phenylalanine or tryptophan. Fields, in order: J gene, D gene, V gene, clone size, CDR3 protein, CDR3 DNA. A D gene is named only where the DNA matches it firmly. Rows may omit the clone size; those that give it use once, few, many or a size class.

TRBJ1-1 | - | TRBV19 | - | CASSIWGGVLNTEAFF | TGTGCCAGTAGTATATGGGGGGGGGTTCTGAACACTGAAGCTTTCTTT
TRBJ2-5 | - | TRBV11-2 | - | CASSLDPLGQETQYF | TGTGCCAGCAGCTTAGATCCCCTAGGACAAGAGACCCAGTACTTC
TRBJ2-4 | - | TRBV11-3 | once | CASREPGGGIQYF | TGTGCCAGCAGAGAACCGGGTGGGGGGATTCAGTACTTC
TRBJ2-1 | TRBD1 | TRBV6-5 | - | CASSSMDRRSSNEQFF | TGTGCCAGCAGTTCGATGGACAGGCGTAGTAGCAATGAGCAGTTCTTC
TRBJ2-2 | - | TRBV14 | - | CASSPITDTGELFF | TGTGCCAGCAGCCCCATAACGGACACCGGGGAGCTGTTTTTT
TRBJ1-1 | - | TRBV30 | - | CAWSVVQSAEAFF | TGTGCCTGGAGTGTAGTCCAGAGCGCTGAAGCTTTCTTT
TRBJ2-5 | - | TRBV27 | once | CASSPEAGPQYF | TGTGCCAGCAGTCCCGAGGCGGGCCCACAGTACTTC
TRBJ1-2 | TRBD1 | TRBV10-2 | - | CASRGTGDYGYTF | TGCGCCAGCAGAGGTACAGGGGACTATGGCTACACCTTC
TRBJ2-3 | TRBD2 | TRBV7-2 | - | CASSLLRTSGIDTQYF | TGTGCCAGCAGCTTACTTCGGACTAGCGGTATAGATACGCAGTATTTT
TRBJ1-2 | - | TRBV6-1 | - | CASSDRFGYTF | TGTGCCAGCAGTGACAGATTTGGCTACACCTTC
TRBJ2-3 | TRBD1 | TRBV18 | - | CASSQDRVADTQYF | TGTGCCAGCTCACAGGACAGGGTGGCAGATACGCAGTATTTT
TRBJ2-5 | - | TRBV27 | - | CASTPRYPQETQYF | TGTGCCAGCACCCCTCGGTACCCACAAGAGACCCAGTACTTC
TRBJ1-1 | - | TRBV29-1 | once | CSVEEGAGTEAFF | TGCAGCGTTGAAGAGGGGGCTGGCACTGAAGCTTTCTTT
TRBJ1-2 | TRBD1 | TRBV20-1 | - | CSAHRGWGYTF | TGCAGTGCTCACAGGGGATGGGGCTACACCTTC
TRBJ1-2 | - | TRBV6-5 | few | CASSYGQYDGYTF | TGTGCCAGCAGTTACGGCCAGTACGATGGCTACACCTTC
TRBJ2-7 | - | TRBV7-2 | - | CASSFDRFSYEQYF | TGTGCCAGCAGCTTCGACAGGTTCTCCTACGAGCAGTACTTC
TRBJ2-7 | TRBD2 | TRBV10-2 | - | CASSESGGVHEQYF | TGCGCCAGCAGTGAGTCGGGGGGGGTTCACGAGCAGTACTTC
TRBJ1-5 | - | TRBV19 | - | CASSNLGENQPQHF | TGTGCCAGTAGTAACCTGGGCGAGAATCAGCCCCAGCATTTT
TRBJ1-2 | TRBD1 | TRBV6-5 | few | CASSLGQGSYGYTF | TGTGCCAGCAGTTTGGGACAGGGTAGCTATGGCTACACCTTC
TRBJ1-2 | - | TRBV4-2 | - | CASSPAGHLNYGYTF | TGTGCCAGCAGCCCAGCGGGACACCTTAACTATGGCTACACCTTC
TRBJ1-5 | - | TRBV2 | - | CASSPRREGIQPQHF | TGTGCCAGCAGCCCCCGCCGGGAGGGGATTCAGCCCCAGCATTTT
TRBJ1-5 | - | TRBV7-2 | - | CASSSTGQGNQPQHF | TGTGCCAGCAGCTCGACGGGCCAGGGTAATCAGCCCCAGCATTTT
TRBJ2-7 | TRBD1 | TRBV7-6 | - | CASSFGTGSYEQYF | TGTGCCAGCAGCTTCGGGACAGGGTCCTACGAGCAGTACTTC
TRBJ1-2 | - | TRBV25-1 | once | CASSEPANYGYTF | TGTGCCAGCAGTGAACCAGCTAACTATGGCTACACCTTC
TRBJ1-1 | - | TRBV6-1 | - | CASSEFRTQNTEAFF | TGTGCCAGCAGTGAATTCCGGACACAGAACACTGAAGCTTTCTTT
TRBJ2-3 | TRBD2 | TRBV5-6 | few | CASSLPRGGQRDTQYF | TGTGCCAGCAGCCTCCCGCGGGGGGGCCAAAGGGATACGCAGTATTTT
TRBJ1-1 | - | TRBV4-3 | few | CASSQGRRENTEAFF | TGCGCCAGCAGCCAAGGCCGCCGGGAGAACACTGAAGCTTTCTTT
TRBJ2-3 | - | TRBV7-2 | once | CASSESHQYTDTQYF | TGTGCCAGCAGCGAATCACACCAATACACAGATACGCAGTATTTT
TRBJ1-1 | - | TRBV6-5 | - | CASSYSDRMNTEAFF | TGTGCCAGCAGTTACTCTGACAGAATGAACACTGAAGCTTTCTTT
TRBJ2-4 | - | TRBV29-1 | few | CSVGGRMAENIQYF | TGCAGCGTGGGTGGGAGGATGGCCGAAAACATTCAGTACTTC
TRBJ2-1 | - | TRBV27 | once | CASQGSYNEQFF | TGTGCCAGCCAGGGCTCCTACAATGAGCAGTTCTTC
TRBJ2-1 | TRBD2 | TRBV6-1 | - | CASTGTSTSEQFF | TGTGCCAGCACCGGGACTAGTACAAGTGAGCAGTTCTTC
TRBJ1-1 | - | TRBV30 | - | CAWVTFRGVENTEAFF | TGTGCCTGGGTAACCTTTCGGGGGGTGGAGAACACTGAAGCTTTCTTT
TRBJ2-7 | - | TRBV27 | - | CASSLTGREQYF | TGTGCCAGCAGTTTAACAGGGCGCGAGCAGTACTTC
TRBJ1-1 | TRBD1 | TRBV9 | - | CASSVGGTGGITEAFF | TGTGCCAGCAGCGTAGGCGGGACAGGGGGCATCACTGAAGCTTTCTTT
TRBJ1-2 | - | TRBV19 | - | CASAEGGYGYTF | TGTGCCTCCGCCGAGGGAGGCTATGGCTACACCTTC
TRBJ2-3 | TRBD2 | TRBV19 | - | CASSMGLAGGRRDTDTQYF | TGTGCCAGTAGTATGGGACTAGCGGGGGGCCGACGAGACACAGATACGCAGTATTTT
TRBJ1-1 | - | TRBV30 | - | CAWSVSGPGTEAFF | TGTGCCTGGAGTGTCAGTGGTCCGGGAACTGAAGCTTTCTTT
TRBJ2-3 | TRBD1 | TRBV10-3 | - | CAISDGTGGFTDTQYF | TGTGCCATCAGTGACGGGACAGGGGGTTTCACAGATACGCAGTATTTT
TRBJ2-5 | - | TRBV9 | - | CASSVAVGGGQETQYF | TGTGCCAGCAGCGTAGCAGTTGGGGGCGGTCAAGAGACCCAGTACTTC
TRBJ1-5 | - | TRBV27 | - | CASSSERGNQPQHF | TGTGCCAGCAGTTCTGAACGCGGCAATCAGCCCCAGCATTTT
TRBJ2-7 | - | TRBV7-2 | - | CASSSRLPYEQYF | TGTGCCAGCAGCTCTAGGCTTCCCTACGAGCAGTACTTC
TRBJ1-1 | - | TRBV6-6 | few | CASSQLSAEAFF | TGTGCCAGCAGCCAACTGTCGGCTGAAGCTTTCTTT
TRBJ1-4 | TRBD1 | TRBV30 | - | CAWGYHRGLVNEKLFF | TGTGCCTGGGGTTACCACAGGGGGCTAGTTAATGAAAAACTGTTTTTT
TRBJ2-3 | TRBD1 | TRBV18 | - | CASSPDREGTDTQYF | TGTGCCAGCTCCCCGGACAGGGAAGGAACAGATACGCAGTATTTT
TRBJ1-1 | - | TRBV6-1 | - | CASSENLATEAFF | TGTGCCAGCAGTGAAAACCTTGCGACTGAAGCTTTCTTT
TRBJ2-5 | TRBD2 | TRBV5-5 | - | CASSGLAGGETQYF | TGTGCCAGCAGCGGACTAGCGGGGGGAGAGACCCAGTACTTC
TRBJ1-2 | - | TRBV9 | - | CASSGTWSTYTF | TGTGCCAGCAGTGGGACATGGTCGACCTACACCTTC
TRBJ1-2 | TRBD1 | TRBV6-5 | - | CASSTGTGYGYTF | TGTGCCAGCAGCACAGGGACAGGCTATGGCTACACCTTC
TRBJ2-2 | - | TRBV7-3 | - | CASSFRGGNTGELFF | TGTGCCAGCAGCTTCAGAGGGGGGAACACCGGGGAGCTGTTTTTT